This T cell receptor beta chain comes out of a study of T-cell reconstitution after alpha-beta-depleted transplantation in children. This clonotype came up many times. V shed 2 bases, J shed 2 bases, and the junction held 6 bases outside the gene matches. The germline gives CDR1 DFQATT, CDR2 SNEGSKA (reference sequence). The CDR3 covers 14 residues. Unique molecular identifiers tagged the TCRbeta library. TCRdb reanalysed the PCR reads using MiXCR and keeps one entry per CDR3 protein. This repertoire shows under 300,000 distinct CDR3 sequences, 9% to 10% found once; its top ten account for roughly 5.1%.

The J gene is TRBJ2-7, the V gene TRBV20-1; 7 bases agree with TRBD1. The starting material was PBMCs from the stem cell graft donor, obtained from the stem cell graft. This receptor was identified in a human donor who donated a stem cell graft to a child with SCID. DNA for the CDR3: TGCAGTGCTAGAAGGGGGCTTCTTACCTACGAGCAGTACTTC. Translation: CSARRGLLTYEQYF.